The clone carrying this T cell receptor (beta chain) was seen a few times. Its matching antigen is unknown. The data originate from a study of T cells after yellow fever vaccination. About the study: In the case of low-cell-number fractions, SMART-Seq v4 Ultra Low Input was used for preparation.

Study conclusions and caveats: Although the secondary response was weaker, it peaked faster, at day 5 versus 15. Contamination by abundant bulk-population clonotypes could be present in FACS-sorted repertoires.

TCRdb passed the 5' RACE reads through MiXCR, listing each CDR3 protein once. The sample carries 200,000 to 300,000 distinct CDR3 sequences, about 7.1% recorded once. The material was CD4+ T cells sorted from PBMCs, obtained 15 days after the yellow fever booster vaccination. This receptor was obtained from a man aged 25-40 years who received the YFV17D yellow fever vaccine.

CDR3 sequence: CASSTGGRGYTF. As DNA, the CDR3 is TGTGCCAGTAGCACAGGGGGTCGGGGCTACACCTTC. The chain links TRBV19 to TRBJ1-2, with 8 nucleotides matching TRBD1. Trimming took 6 bases from V and 8 from J; bases not matched to a gene: 5. CDR1 and CDR2 from the germline V gene are LNHDA and SQIVND (reference sequence). CDR3 length equals 12 residues.